This is a list of T cell receptor beta chains from one sample in a study of cytomegalovirus exposure and HLA in healthy donors. Profiled with immunoSEQ multiplex PCR; TCRdb holds only in-frame clones, not every one. This table has fewer than 100,000 clones, over 75% appearing once. The specimen sequenced was PBMCs. The origin of the receptors is a male donor in good health and CMV-seropositive. The CDR3 runs from the conserved cysteine through the conserved F or W. D genes are given only for firm matches. For some rows the clone size is stated as once, few or many, or as a class when expanded; others skip it.

j_call clone_size v_call d_call cdr3_nt cdr3_aa
TRBJ1-5 medium-sized TRBV7-2 TRBD1 TGTGCCAGCAGCTTAGTGGGACAGGGCAATCAGCCCCAGCATTTT CASSLVGQGNQPQHF
TRBJ2-3 - TRBV6-4 - TGTGCCAGCAGTGACTCTTCCGCAGATACGCAGTATTTT CASSDSSADTQYF
TRBJ1-5 once TRBV2 - TGTGCCAGCAGTGGGCTGCCGAGGCAGCCCCAGCATTTT CASSGLPRQPQHF
TRBJ2-7 - TRBV19 TRBD1 TGTGCCAGTAGTTGGCGGACAGGTACCTACGAGCAGTACTTC CASSWRTGTYEQYF
TRBJ2-3 - TRBV9 - TGTGCCAGCAGCGTAGATGGAGATAGCACAGATACGCAGTATTTT CASSVDGDSTDTQYF
TRBJ1-2 - TRBV27 - TGTGCCAGCAGTTTTCTGAGGTCGTCCTATGGCTACACCTTC CASSFLRSSYGYTF
TRBJ1-5 - TRBV7-2 TRBD1 TGTGCCAGCAGCCCTGACAGGGTTCAGCCCCAGCATTTT CASSPDRVQPQHF
TRBJ2-3 - TRBV9 - TGTGCCAGCAGCGTAGTTGCAGGGCCCACAGATACGCAGTATTTT CASSVVAGPTDTQYF
TRBJ1-2 - TRBV7-2 - TGTGCCAGCAGCTTAACGGCAGGGGATGGCTACACCTTC CASSLTAGDGYTF
TRBJ2-2 - TRBV4-3 - TGCGCCAGCAGCCAAGAGAGGAGGTTGAACACCGGGGAGCTGTTTTTT CASSQERRLNTGELFF
TRBJ2-2 - TRBV9 - TGTGCCAGCAGCAAGGGGGTAAGATCCGGGGAGCTGTTTTTT CASSKGVRSGELFF
TRBJ2-1 once TRBV12-5 TRBD2 TGTGCTAGTGGTTTGGCACCGAAAACAGGGCAGGGGAGGGAAGCGGGAGAGCACAATGAGCAGTTCTTC CASGLAPKTGQGREAGEHNEQFF
TRBJ2-1 - TRBV9 TRBD2 TGTGCCAGCAGCGCCGGACTAGCGGAGTACAATGAGCAGTTCTTC CASSAGLAEYNEQFF
TRBJ2-7 - TRBV2 TRBD2 TGTGCCAGCAGCAGACTAGCGGGGTCCTACGAGCAGTACTTC CASSRLAGSYEQYF
TRBJ2-5 - TRBV5-6 - TGTGCCAGCAGCTTGAGGTCGCGGCTTCGGGAGACCCAGTACTTC CASSLRSRLRETQYF
TRBJ2-2 - TRBV6-6 - TGTGCCAGCAGTTCTGGACTCTCCACCGGGGAGCTGTTTTTT CASSSGLSTGELFF
TRBJ2-6 - TRBV5-1 - TGCGCCAGCAGCTACGACAGCTCTGGGGCCAACGTCCTGACTTTC CASSYDSSGANVLTF
TRBJ2-1 - TRBV18 - TGTGCCAGCTCACCACCGAGTTCCCGGAGCTCCTACAATGAGCAGTTCTTC CASSPPSSRSSYNEQFF
TRBJ1-5 - TRBV15 TRBD1 TGTGCCACCAGCAGAGGCCCTGGACAGGCAATGCCCCAGCATTTT CATSRGPGQAMPQHF
TRBJ2-3 - TRBV5-4 - TGTGCCAGCAGCGAGGCAGATACGCAGTATTTT CASSEADTQYF
TRBJ2-7 - TRBV13 - TGTGCCAGCAGCTTATATACCGGCGGGGAGCAGTACTTC CASSLYTGGEQYF
TRBJ2-5 - TRBV28 - TGTGCCAGCACCCCTTTGAGGCCAGTACAAGAGACCCAGTACTTC CASTPLRPVQETQYF
TRBJ2-7 - TRBV7-2 TRBD2 TGTGCCAGCAGCCGGGGACTAGCGGGAACCTCCTACGAGCAGTACTTC CASSRGLAGTSYEQYF
TRBJ2-1 - TRBV19 TRBD2 TGTGCCAGTAGTATACTCGCCGGGACTAGCGGGAGGGCCTCCTACAATGAGCAGTTCTTC CASSILAGTSGRASYNEQFF